These 5 T cell receptor beta chains share one sample of origin, sequenced in a study of human thymus T cells. Resections from corrective heart surgery supplied the thymus tissue. This table comes from immunoSEQ multiplex PCR, and its TCRdb copy is limited to in-frame clones, with some not included. The sample yields approximately 70,000 clones, roughly 94% seen once. The sequenced sample was thymus tissue. These receptors all stem from a girl under three years old with a congenital heart defect but otherwise immunologically healthy.

The rearrangement links TRBV7-2 to TRBJ1-5; D might be TRBD1 (5 bases). CDR1 and CDR2 (germline): SGHTA, FQGNSA. V was pared by 0 bases and J by 2 bases, with 14 bases between. This CDR3 spans 17 amino acids. The CDR3 reads CASSLAGQGDGNQPQHF. For the CDR3, the DNA is TGTGCCAGCAGCTTAGCAGGTCAGGGCGATGGCAATCAGCCCCAGCATTTT. Based on the CDR3 plus reference TRBV7-2 and TRBJ1-5, the full variable domain is GAGVSQSPSNKVTEKGKDVELRCDPISGHTALYWYRQSLGQGLEFLIYFQGNSAPDKSGLPSDRFSAERTGGSVSTLTIQRTQQEDSAVYLCASSLAGQGDGNQPQHFGDGTRLSIL.

The V gene is TRBV7-9, the J gene TRBJ2-1; 11 positions agree with TRBD2. V dropped 5 bases and J dropped 7; count of bases not matched to a gene: 7. The germline V gene has CDR1 SEHNR and CDR2 FQNEAQ (reference sequence). This CDR3 is 15 amino acids long. CDR3 residues: CASSRHRTSGNEQFF. CDR3 sequence (DNA): TGTGCCAGCAGCCGACATCGGACTAGCGGGAATGAGCAGTTCTTC.

This clone was picked up a small number of times. The chain has TRBV10-3 and TRBJ2-1, with a weak D call TRBD2 (6 bases). The CDR3 totals 18 residues. Trimming pared 3 bases from V and 0 bases from J, leaving 18 bases between. CDR1 is ENHRY, CDR2 SYGVKD, per germline. CDR3 amino acids: CAISEALGNSGSYNEQFF. The DNA for the CDR3 is TGTGCCATCAGTGAAGCCCTTGGGAATAGCGGCTCCTACAATGAGCAGTTCTTC.

The chain is built from TRBV18 and TRBJ1-1; D gene ambiguous. This CDR3 spans 11 amino acids. CDR1 is KGHSH and CDR2 is LQKENI in the germline V gene. The V end lost 6 bases, the J end lost 1 base, and 3 bases lay between the germline ends. The DNA for the CDR3 is TGTGCCAGCTCGGAGAACACTGAAGCTTTCTTT. Translated, it gives CASSENTEAFF.

The chain is built from TRBV27 and TRBJ2-2; tentatively, D is TRBD1 or TRBD2 (5 bases each). With 4 bases removed from V and 5 bases from J, the gap between germline ends came to 5 bases. Germline CDR1 is MNHEY and CDR2 is SMNVEV (reference sequence). The CDR3 extends over 12 amino acids. CDR3 loop: CASSWGTGELFF. The CDR3 bases are TGTGCCAGCAGTTGGGGGACCGGGGAGCTGTTTTTT.